These T cell receptor beta chains were read from a single sample in a study of CD8+ T cells in alopecia areata. Here immunoSEQ multiplex PCR was the method, and the copy in TCRdb shows in-frame clones only, minus some. In the table there are some 200,000 clones, about three fifths of which are singletons. Sequencing used CD4+ T cells sorted from blood, obtained at week 4, from a patient treated with tofacitinib. These receptors all come from a human donor with alopecia areata. CDR3s leave out the opening cysteine and the closing phenylalanine or tryptophan. Clone size appears in some rows only: once, few, many, or a class for an expanded clone.

TRBV9,TRBJ1-1,-,ASSVVANTEAF
TRBV29-1,TRBJ1-1,-,SVRGVGDTEAF
TRBV30,TRBJ2-7,-,AWKVLGTHPYEQY
TRBV2,TRBJ2-6,-,ASSGPGVSGANVLT
TRBV6-5,TRBJ2-7,few,ASSYSTGGEQY
TRBV27,TRBJ2-5,once,ASTPTGREETQY
TRBV29-1,TRBJ1-1,-,SVDRAGTEAF
TRBV4-2,TRBJ1-2,-,ASSQISLGTGRSQDPLNYGYT
TRBV30,TRBJ1-2,-,AWSVRQGGAGYT
TRBV5-1,TRBJ1-6,-,ASSLATGSDSPLH
TRBV30,TRBJ1-1,-,AWSVSENTEAF
TRBV10-3,-,few,AISEQSAYEQY
TRBV5-4,TRBJ2-7,-,ASSLPGQIYEQY
TRBV23-1,TRBJ2-5,few,ASSLGVPGTQY
TRBV19,TRBJ1-5,many,ASSIGPLRGPRAGYSNQPQH
TRBV15,TRBJ1-2,-,ATRRLPRDSLHGYT
TRBV7-2,TRBJ1-2,-,ASSLARTVYGYT
TRBV10-3,TRBJ2-4,-,AISEGHAAKNIQY
TRBV7-2,TRBJ2-5,-,ASSSQQETQY
TRBV7-2,TRBJ2-3,-,ASSSLRADTQY
TRBV11-2,TRBJ1-6,-,ASSSSSGQGWSPPLH
TRBV7-2,TRBJ2-7,few,ASSRTGSSYEQY
TRBV4-1,TRBJ2-7,-,ASSQPPGQRSYEQY
TRBV6-1,TRBJ1-1,-,ASSARTGTMNTEAF
TRBV5-1,TRBJ2-7,-,ASRNPGGGANSEQY
TRBV7-9,TRBJ1-1,-,ASSRAVNTEAF